A single sample gave rise to the 11 T cell receptor beta chains below, sequenced in a study of post-analysis software for immune sequencing data. Study-wide results and limits: The five TRBV segments detected at higher frequency in patients than in controls included TRBV5-6, TRBV5-1 and TRBV20-1.

Presence of unique molecular identifiers characterized the TCR beta cDNA libraries. TCRdb recomputed calls from the PCR reads with MiXCR, one row per CDR3 protein. The sample lists hundreds of thousands of distinct CDR3 sequences, approximately 59% seen once, with around 11% in the top ten. Which antigens these TCRs recognize remains unknown. The sequenced sample was blood. All receptors derive from a girl aged 2 to 9 with multiple sclerosis.

The chain recombines TRBV18 with TRBJ2-1; 8 bases match TRBD1. The CDR3 consists of 17 residues. V shed 4 bases, J shed 7 bases, and the junction held 15 bases outside the gene matches. CDR1 and CDR2 (germline): KGHSH, LQKENI. This chain's CDR3 is CASSRSSGQGSANEQFF. The CDR3 nucleotides are TGTGCCAGCTCACGCTCCTCCGGACAGGGTTCTGCGAATGAGCAGTTCTTC.

The chain uses TRBV6-1 and TRBJ1-1; D is unresolved. The CDR3 totals 12 residues. Trimming stripped 3 bases from V and 4 bases from J, with 6 bases between. Germline V gene data show CDR1 as MNHNS and CDR2 as SASEGT. CDR3 bases: TGTGCCAGCAGTGACAGAGTCACTGAAGCTTTCTTT. This translates into CASSDRVTEAFF.

The chain carries TRBV7-3 and TRBJ2-1, with 7 bases fitting TRBD2. Trimming removed 1 base from V and 6 bases from J; junction bases left unmatched: 6. The CDR3 spans 15 residues. Per the germline V gene, CDR1 is SGHTA and CDR2 is FQGTGA. Here the CDR3 DNA reads TGTGCCAGCAGCTTAATGGGGGAGGGAGGCAATGAGCAGTTCTTC. This codes for CASSLMGEGGNEQFF.

This clonotype turned up a few times. The chain couples TRBV6-1 to TRBJ2-6; 8 positions match TRBD1. Germline CDR1 reads MNHNS; CDR2 reads SASEGT. Trimming cost V 5 bases and J 0 bases; bases outside gene matches: 9. The CDR3 has 18 residues. The CDR3 sequence is CASSPRTGSFSGANVLTF. The DNA of the CDR3 is TGTGCCAGCAGTCCCAGGACAGGGTCCTTCTCTGGGGCCAACGTCCTGACTTTC.

The V and J genes are TRBV20-1 and TRBJ2-1, with 7 positions matching TRBD2. Germline CDR1 DFQATT, CDR2 SNEGSKA (reference sequence). The CDR3 totals 16 residues. The junction had 20 bases not matched to a gene; V was cut back by 6 bases and J by 9 bases. The CDR3 loop reads CSAHFPLAERTIEQFF. Written as DNA, the CDR3 is TGCAGTGCGCACTTCCCCCTAGCGGAACGTACAATTGAGCAGTTCTTC.

V gene TRBV2 combines with J gene TRBJ2-5; 7 bases line up with TRBD1. V was clipped by 4 bases and J by 5 bases; unmatched bases: 10. Germline CDR1 is SNHLY and CDR2 is FYNNEI. This CDR3 has 15 residues. The CDR3 loop reads CASSAPGGPYETQYF. CDR3 nucleotides: TGTGCCAGCAGTGCCCCAGGGGGTCCATATGAGACCCAGTACTTC.

This rearrangement joins TRBV15 to TRBJ2-5; a possible D gene is TRBD2 (6 bases). Germline V gene lookup returns CDR1 LNHNV and CDR2 YYDKDF (reference sequence). The CDR3 sequence is 14 residues long. Trimming removed 5 bases from V and 2 bases from J, with 12 bases in between. The CDR3 sequence: CATSQLGGQETQYF. The CDR3 coding sequence is TGTGCCACCAGCCAACTTGGGGGGCAAGAGACCCAGTACTTC.

CDR3 region: CASSLAPGGNTGELFF. The CDR3 DNA follows: TGTGCCAGCAGCTTAGCCCCAGGGGGGAACACCGGGGAGCTGTTCTTT. J is TRBJ1-1 and V is TRBV7-2, with TRBD1 matching 7 bases. The J segment lost 14 bases and the V segment lost 0 bases, leaving 18 bases of the junction unmatched. This CDR3 has 16 amino acids. Germline CDR1 and CDR2: SGHTA and FQGNSA.

V and J are TRBV6-2 or TRBV6-3 and TRBJ2-7; D remains unclear. Looked up from germline, CDR1 is MNHEY and CDR2 is SVGEGT. CDR3 length equals 12 residues. Trimming stripped 6 bases from V and 3 bases from J, with 9 bases between. The CDR3 protein is CASRIPGYEQYF. The CDR3 bases are TGTGCCAGCAGAATCCCCGGCTACGAGCAGTACTTC.

This clonotype was seen more than once but under ten times. The CDR3 sequence is CASSTLESEQYF. In DNA form, the CDR3 reads TGTGCCAGCAGCACCCTCGAGAGTGAGCAGTACTTC. This chain links TRBV5-6 with TRBJ2-7; D unclear. The V end was cut by 4 bases, the J end by 7 bases, with 12 bases between. CDR1 is SGHDT, CDR2 YYEEEE, per germline. There are 12 residues in the CDR3.

V usage is TRBV5-1 and J usage is TRBJ1-1; D gene uncertain. Trimming left V 2 bases short and J 3 bases short, with 11 bases between. The CDR3 sequence is 14 residues long. Looked up from germline, CDR1 is SGHRS and CDR2 is YFSETQ. The CDR3 loop is CASSFSGPHTEAFF. Here the CDR3 DNA reads TGCGCCAGCAGCTTTAGCGGGCCTCACACTGAAGCTTTCTTT.